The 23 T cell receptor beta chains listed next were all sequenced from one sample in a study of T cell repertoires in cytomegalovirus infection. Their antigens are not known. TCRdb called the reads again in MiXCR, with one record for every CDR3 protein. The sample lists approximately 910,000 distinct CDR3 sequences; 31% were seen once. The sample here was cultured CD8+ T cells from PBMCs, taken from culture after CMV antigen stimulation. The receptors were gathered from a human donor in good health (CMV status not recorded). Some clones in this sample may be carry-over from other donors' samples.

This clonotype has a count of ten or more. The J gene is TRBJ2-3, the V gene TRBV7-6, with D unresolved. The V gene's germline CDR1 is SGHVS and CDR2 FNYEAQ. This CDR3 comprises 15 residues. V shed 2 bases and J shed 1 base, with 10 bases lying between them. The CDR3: CASSLLNSGTDTQYF. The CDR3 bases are TGTGCCAGCAGCTTACTAAATTCGGGCACAGATACGCAGTATTTT.

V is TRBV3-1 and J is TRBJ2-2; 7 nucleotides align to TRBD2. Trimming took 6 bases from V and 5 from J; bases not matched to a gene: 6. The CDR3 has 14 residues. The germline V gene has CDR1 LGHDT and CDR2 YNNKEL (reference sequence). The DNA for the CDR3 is TGTGCCAGCAGACTAGCGTTTGGGACCGGGGAGCTGTTTTTT. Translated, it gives CASRLAFGTGELFF.

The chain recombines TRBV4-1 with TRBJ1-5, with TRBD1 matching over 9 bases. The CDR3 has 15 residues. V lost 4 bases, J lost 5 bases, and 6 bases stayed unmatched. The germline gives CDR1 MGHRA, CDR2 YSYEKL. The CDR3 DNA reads TGCGCCAGCAGCCCGCACAGGGGGCAGGATCAGCCCCAGCATTTT. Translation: CASSPHRGQDQPQHF.

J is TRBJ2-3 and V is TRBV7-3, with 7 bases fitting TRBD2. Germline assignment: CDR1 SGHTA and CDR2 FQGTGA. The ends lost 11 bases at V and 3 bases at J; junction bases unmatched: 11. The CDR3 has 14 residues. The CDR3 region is CAGWTTSRTDTQYF. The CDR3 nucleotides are TGTGCCGGCTGGACGACTAGCCGAACAGATACGCAGTATTTT.

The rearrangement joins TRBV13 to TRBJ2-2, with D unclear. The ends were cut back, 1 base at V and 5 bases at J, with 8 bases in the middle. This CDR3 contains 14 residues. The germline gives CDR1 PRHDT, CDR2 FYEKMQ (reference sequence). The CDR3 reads CASSLADQTGELFF. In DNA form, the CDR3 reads TGTGCCAGCAGCTTAGCGGACCAGACCGGGGAGCTGTTTTTT.

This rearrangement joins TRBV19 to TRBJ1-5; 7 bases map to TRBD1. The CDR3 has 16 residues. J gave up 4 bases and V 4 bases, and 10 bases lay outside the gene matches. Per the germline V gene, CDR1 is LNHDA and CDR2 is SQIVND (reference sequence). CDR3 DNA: TGTGCCAGTAGTACCTTACGACAGGGTGGGAATCAGCCCCAGCATTTT. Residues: CASSTLRQGGNQPQHF.

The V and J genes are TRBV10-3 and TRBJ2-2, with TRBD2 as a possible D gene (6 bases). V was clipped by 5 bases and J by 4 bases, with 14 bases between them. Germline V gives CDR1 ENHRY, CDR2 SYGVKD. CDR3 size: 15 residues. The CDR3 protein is CAISNRGDRTGELFF. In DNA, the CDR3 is TGTGCCATCAGTAACCGCGGGGACCGCACCGGGGAGCTGTTTTTT.

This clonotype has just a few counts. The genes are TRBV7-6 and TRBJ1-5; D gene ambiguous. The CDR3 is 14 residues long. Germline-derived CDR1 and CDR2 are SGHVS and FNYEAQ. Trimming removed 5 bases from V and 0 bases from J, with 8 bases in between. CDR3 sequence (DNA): TGTGCCAGCAGCACTAGCCTTAGCAATCAGCCCCAGCATTTT. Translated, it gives CASSTSLSNQPQHF.

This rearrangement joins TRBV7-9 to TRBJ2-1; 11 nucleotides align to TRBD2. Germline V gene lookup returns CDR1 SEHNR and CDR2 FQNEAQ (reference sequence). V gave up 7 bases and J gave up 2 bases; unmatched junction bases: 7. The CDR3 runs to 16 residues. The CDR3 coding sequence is TGTGCCAGCATCACGGTAGCGGGGGGGCCCTACAATGAGCAGTTCTTC. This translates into CASITVAGGPYNEQFF.

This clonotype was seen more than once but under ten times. The CDR3 DNA follows: TGTGCCAGCAGCTTAGTCAGCAAGAAAGGGGGTGAAGAGACCCAGTACTTC. Translated: CASSLVSKKGGEETQYF. The chain uses TRBV7-8 and TRBJ2-5; D possibly corresponds to TRBD1 (6 bases). CDR1 SGHVS and CDR2 FQNEAQ come from the germline V gene. The CDR3 has 17 residues. Trimming stripped 1 base from V and 3 bases from J, with 18 bases between.

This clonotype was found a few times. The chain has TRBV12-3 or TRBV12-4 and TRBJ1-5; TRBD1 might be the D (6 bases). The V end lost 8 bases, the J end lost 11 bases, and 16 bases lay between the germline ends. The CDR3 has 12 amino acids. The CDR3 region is CASRQARRAQHF. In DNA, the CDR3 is TGTGCCAGCCGACAGGCGCGAAGGGCCCAGCATTTT.

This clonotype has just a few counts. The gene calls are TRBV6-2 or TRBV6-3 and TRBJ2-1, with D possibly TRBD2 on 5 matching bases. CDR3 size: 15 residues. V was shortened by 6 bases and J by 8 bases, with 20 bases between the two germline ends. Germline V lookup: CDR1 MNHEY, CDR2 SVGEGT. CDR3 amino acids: CASSKARVRYDEQFF. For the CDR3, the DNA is TGTGCCAGCAGCAAGGCGCGGGTTCGGTACGATGAGCAGTTCTTC.

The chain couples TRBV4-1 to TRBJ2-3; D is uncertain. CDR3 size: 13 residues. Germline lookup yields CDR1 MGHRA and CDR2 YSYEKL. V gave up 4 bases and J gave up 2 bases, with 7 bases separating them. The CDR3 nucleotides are TGCGCCAGCAGCCGCGTCTACACAGATACGCAGTATTTT. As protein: CASSRVYTDTQYF.

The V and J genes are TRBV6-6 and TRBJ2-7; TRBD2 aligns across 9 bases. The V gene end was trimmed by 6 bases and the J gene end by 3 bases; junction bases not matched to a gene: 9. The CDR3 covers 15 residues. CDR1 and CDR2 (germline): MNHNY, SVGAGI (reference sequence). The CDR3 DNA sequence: TGTGCCAGCAGCTTGATGACTAGCGGTGACTACGAGCAGTACGTC. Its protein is CASSLMTSGDYEQYV.

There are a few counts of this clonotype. The CDR3, as DNA: TGTGCCAGCAGCTTTCGACAGGGACCCTACAATGAGCAGTTCTTC. Translated, it gives CASSFRQGPYNEQFF. The chain combines TRBV6-6 with TRBJ2-1, with 7 positions matching TRBD1. The CDR3 contains 15 residues. With V trimmed by 6 bases and J by 2 bases, 7 bases remained unmatched. Per germline, CDR1 MNHNY and CDR2 SVGAGI (reference sequence).

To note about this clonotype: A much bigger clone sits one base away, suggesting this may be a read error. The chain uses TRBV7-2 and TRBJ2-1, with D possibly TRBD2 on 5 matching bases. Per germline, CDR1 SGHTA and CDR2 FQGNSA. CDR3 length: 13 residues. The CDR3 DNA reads TGTGCCAGCAGCTTGGGAGTCAACAATGATCAGTTCTTC. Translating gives CASSLGVNNDQFF.

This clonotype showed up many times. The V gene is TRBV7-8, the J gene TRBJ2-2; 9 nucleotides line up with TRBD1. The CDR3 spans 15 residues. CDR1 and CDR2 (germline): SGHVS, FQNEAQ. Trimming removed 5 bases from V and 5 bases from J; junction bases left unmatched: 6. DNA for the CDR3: TGTGCCAGCAGCCCCCCGGGACAGGGAACCGGGGAGCTGTTTTTT. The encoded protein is CASSPPGQGTGELFF.

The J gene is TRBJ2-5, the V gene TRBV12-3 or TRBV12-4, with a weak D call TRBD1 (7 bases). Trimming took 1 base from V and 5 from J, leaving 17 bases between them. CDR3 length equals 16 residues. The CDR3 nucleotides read TGTGCCAGCAGTTTAGAGGCGGTGGCAGGGGGGGAGACCCAGTACTTC. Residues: CASSLEAVAGGETQYF.

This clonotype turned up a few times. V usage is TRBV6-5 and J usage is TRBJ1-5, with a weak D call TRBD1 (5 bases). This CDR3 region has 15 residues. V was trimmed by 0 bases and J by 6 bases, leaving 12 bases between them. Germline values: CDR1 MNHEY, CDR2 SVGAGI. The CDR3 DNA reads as TGTGCCAGCAGTTACTCGCAGGGTTCGGGTCAGCCCCAGCATTTT. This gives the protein CASSYSQGSGQPQHF.

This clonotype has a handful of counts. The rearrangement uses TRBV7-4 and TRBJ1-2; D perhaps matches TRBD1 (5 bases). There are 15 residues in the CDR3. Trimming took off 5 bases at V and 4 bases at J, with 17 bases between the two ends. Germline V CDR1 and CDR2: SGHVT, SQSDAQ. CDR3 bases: TGTGCCAGCAGCGGACGAGGGGACTACCCCTATGGCTACACCTTC. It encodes CASSGRGDYPYGYTF.

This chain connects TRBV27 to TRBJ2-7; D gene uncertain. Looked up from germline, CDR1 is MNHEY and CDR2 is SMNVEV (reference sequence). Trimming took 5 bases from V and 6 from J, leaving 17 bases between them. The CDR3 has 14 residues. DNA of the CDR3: TGTGCCAGCAGTCACGGGTCCCCCCCTCTCGAGCAGTACGTC. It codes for CASSHGSPPLEQYV.

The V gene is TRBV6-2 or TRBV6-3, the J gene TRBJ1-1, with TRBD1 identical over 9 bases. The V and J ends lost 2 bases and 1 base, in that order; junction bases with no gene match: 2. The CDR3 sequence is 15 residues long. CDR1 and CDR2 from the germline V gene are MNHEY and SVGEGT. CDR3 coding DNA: TGTGCCAGCAGTTACAAGGGACAGGGGAACACTGAAGCTTTCTTT. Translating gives CASSYKGQGNTEAFF.

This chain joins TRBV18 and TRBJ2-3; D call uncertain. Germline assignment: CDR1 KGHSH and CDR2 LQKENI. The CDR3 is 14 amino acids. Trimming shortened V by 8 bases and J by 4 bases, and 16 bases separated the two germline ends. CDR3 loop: CASPGPAAPDTQYF. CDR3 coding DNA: TGTGCCAGCCCTGGACCAGCAGCCCCAGATACGCAGTATTTT.